The T cell receptor beta chain described here comes from a study of T cells in Graves' hyperthyroidism and ophthalmopathy. V gave up 3 bases and J gave up 2 bases; unmatched junction bases: 1. The germline V gene has CDR1 SGHTA and CDR2 FQGNSA. The CDR3 consists of 14 residues. The source material, RNA transcripts, was used to amplify TCR beta CDR3 regions. TCR CDR3 regions were first amplified by RT-PCR with HTBI primers. TCRdb processed the multiplex PCR reads anew with MiXCR; each CDR3 protein has one entry. The sample consists of 500,000 to 800,000 distinct CDR3 sequences, over 40% of them appearing once. Ten or more counts support this clonotype.

Material: peripheral blood or thyroid tissue (not recorded which). This TCR was recovered from an adult man with Graves' disease, either hyperthyroidism or ophthalmopathy (not recorded which). This chain connects TRBV7-2 to TRBJ1-5, with TRBD1 matching 7 bases. The CDR3 region has the DNA TGTGCCAGCAGCTTTGGACAGGGCAATCAGCCCCAGCATTTT. It is translated as CASSFGQGNQPQHF.